Listed below are T cell receptor beta chains from one sample, sequenced in a study of CD4 T cells in relation to SARS-CoV-2 and coronaviruses. Data came from immunoSEQ multiplex PCR; TCRdb stores just in-frame clones and leaves some out. The table includes approximately 50,000 clones, 92% detected once. Sequencing input: naive CD4+ T cells from PBMCs. These receptors came from an adult with COVID-19. CDR3s include the opening cysteine and the closing phenylalanine or tryptophan. The D gene is left open where the match is weak. Not all rows give a size; the values are once, few, many and, for expanded clones, a class.

TRBV11-3,TRBD2,-,TRBJ2-1,CASSQSGSSYNEQFF,TGTGCCAGCAGCCAGAGCGGGAGCTCCTACAATGAGCAGTTCTTC
TRBV3-1/TRBV3-2,TRBD1,-,TRBJ1-1,CASSHRTGDTEAFF,TGTGCCAGCAGCCACAGGACAGGGGACACTGAAGCTTTCTTT
TRBV9,-,-,TRBJ2-3,CASSVESGRDTQYF,TGTGCCAGCAGCGTAGAGTCCGGAAGGGATACGCAGTATTTT
TRBV29-1,-,-,TRBJ2-1,CSVLWQGQFF,TGCAGCGTTCTCTGGCAGGGGCAGTTCTTC
TRBV5-1,TRBD2,-,TRBJ2-3,CASSVTTSGTDTQYF,TGCGCCAGCAGCGTGACGACTAGCGGTACAGATACGCAGTATTTT
TRBV5-1,TRBD1,-,TRBJ2-3,CASSSTTGYPDTQYF,TGCGCCAGCAGCTCTACGACAGGGTATCCAGATACGCAGTATTTT
TRBV15,-,-,TRBJ2-5,CATSRDPAGVWAQYF,TGTGCCACCAGCAGAGATCCGGCAGGGGTGTGGGCCCAGTACTTC
TRBV5-4,-,-,TRBJ2-2,CASSRDWISGELFF,TGTGCCAGCAGCCGGGATTGGATTTCCGGGGAGCTGTTTTTT
TRBV5-1,-,-,TRBJ2-3,CASSSRDTDTQYF,TGCGCCAGCAGCTCGCGGGACACAGATACGCAGTATTTT
TRBV20-1,TRBD1,-,TRBJ2-7,CSANRGYEQYF,TGCAGTGCCAACAGGGGTTACGAGCAGTACTTC
TRBV7-4,-,few,TRBJ1-6,CASSSHRHCPLHF,TGTGCCAGCAGCTCCCACCGACATTGTCCCCTCCACTTT
TRBV5-1,-,-,TRBJ2-3,CASSLVGQSTDTQYF,TGCGCCAGCAGCTTGGTTGGCCAAAGCACAGATACGCAGTATTTT
TRBV3-1/TRBV3-2,TRBD2,-,TRBJ2-1,CASSQDQASGRIGQFF,TGTGCCAGCAGCCAAGATCAGGCTAGCGGGAGAATCGGGCAGTTCTTC
TRBV7-2,-,few,TRBJ1-6,CASSSSVLPNSPLHF,TGTGCCAGCAGCTCCTCCGTCCTACCTAATTCACCCCTCCACTTT
TRBV4-1,TRBD1,-,TRBJ2-3,CASSPGTVSPDTQYF,TGCGCCAGCAGCCCCGGGACAGTATCCCCCGATACGCAGTATTTT
TRBV7-9,-,-,TRBJ2-5,CASSLAGTEETQYF,TGTGCCAGCAGCTTAGCTGGCACAGAAGAGACCCAGTACTTC
TRBV5-4,-,-,TRBJ1-1,CASSLWTMNTEAFF,TGTGCCAGCAGCCTCTGGACAATGAACACTGAAGCTTTCTTT
TRBV7-9,-,-,TRBJ2-7,CASSEGGEQYF,TGTGCCAGCAGTGAAGGGGGCGAGCAGTACTTC
TRBV5-8,TRBD2,-,TRBJ2-5,CASSLTGLAQETQYF,TGTGCCAGCAGCTTGACCGGACTAGCCCAAGAGACCCAGTACTTC
TRBV28,-,-,TRBJ2-7,CASSLSSAYEQYF,TGTGCCAGCAGTTTGTCTAGCGCCTACGAGCAGTACTTC
TRBV3-1/TRBV3-2,-,-,TRBJ2-3,CASSQEGRVTQYF,TGTGCCAGCAGCCAAGAAGGAAGGGTGACGCAGTATTTT
TRBV28,TRBD2,-,TRBJ2-5,CASSPRGGRVETQYF,TGTGCCAGCAGCCCACGGGGCGGGAGAGTAGAGACCCAGTACTTC
TRBV6-6,-,-,TRBJ2-7,CASSYLNKDPHEQYF,TGTGCCAGCAGTTACTTGAACAAGGACCCCCACGAGCAGTACTTC
TRBV24-1,TRBD2,-,TRBJ2-2,CATSDPSRGGDTGELFF,TGTGCCACCAGTGACCCTTCCCGGGGGGGCGACACCGGGGAGCTGTTTTTT
TRBV9,-,-,TRBJ2-2,CASGRQQNTGELFF,TGTGCCAGCGGGAGACAGCAGAACACCGGGGAGCTGTTTTTT
TRBV27,-,-,TRBJ2-3,CASSPPGASTDTQYF,TGTGCCAGCAGTCCCCCCGGGGCCAGCACAGATACGCAGTATTTT
TRBV12-3/TRBV12-4,-,once,TRBJ2-6,CASSRSGANVLTF,TGTGCCAGCAGCCGCTCTGGGGCCAACGTCCTGACTTTC
TRBV11-2,-,-,TRBJ2-7,CASSLGTGLSYEQYF,TGTGCCAGCAGCTTAGGGACCGGTCTGTCCTACGAGCAGTACTTC
TRBV5-4,-,-,TRBJ1-1,CASSWGDGLTEAFF,TGTGCCAGCAGCTGGGGGGATGGCCTCACTGAAGCTTTCTTT
TRBV18,TRBD1,-,TRBJ2-7,CASSPGTGYYEQYF,TGTGCCAGCTCACCCGGGACAGGGTACTACGAGCAGTACTTC
TRBV7-9,-,-,TRBJ1-2,CASSSARLKAPANYGYTF,TGTGCCAGCAGCTCTGCCCGACTTAAGGCACCAGCTAACTATGGCTACACCTTC
TRBV28,-,-,TRBJ1-6,CASSPFLSRRGNSPLHF,TGTGCCAGCAGTCCCTTCCTCTCCCGAAGGGGGAATTCACCCCTCCACTTT
TRBV5-4,TRBD1,-,TRBJ2-5,CASSFGTAQETQYF,TGTGCCAGCAGCTTTGGGACAGCACAAGAGACCCAGTACTTC
TRBV28,-,-,TRBJ2-7,CASSLAGTPRRNF,TGTGCCAGCAGTTTAGCCGGGACACCCCGAAGGAACTTC
TRBV18,TRBD2,-,TRBJ2-1,CASSPSSGRLNEQFF,TGTGCCAGCTCACCATCTAGCGGGAGGCTAAATGAGCAGTTCTTC
TRBV7-8,-,-,TRBJ2-6,CASSLPGGANVLTF,TGTGCCAGCAGCTTACCGGGGGGGGCCAACGTCCTGACTTTC
TRBV18,-,-,TRBJ1-2,CASSPNMGVATMANTF,TGTGCCAGCTCACCAAATATGGGGGTTGCAACTATGGCTAACACCTTC
TRBV10-3,-,-,TRBJ1-4,CAISEEGATNEKLFF,TGTGCCATCAGTGAAGAGGGTGCAACTAATGAAAAACTGTTTTTT
TRBV5-5,-,-,TRBJ1-2,CASSLEARSGYTF,TGTGCCAGCAGCTTAGAAGCGCGTTCCGGCTACACCTTC
TRBV5-1,-,once,TRBJ2-1,CASSLGGTGYNEQFF,TGCGCCAGCAGCTTGGGTGGGACCGGTTACAATGAGCAGTTCTTC
TRBV28,-,-,TRBJ2-1,CASNTGYNEQFF,TGTGCCAGCAATACGGGCTACAATGAGCAGTTCTTC
TRBV5-1,-,once,TRBJ2-5,CASSDSRVLETQYF,TGCGCCAGCAGCGATTCGAGGGTTTTGGAGACCCAGTACTTC
TRBV21-1,-,once,TRBJ2-3,CASSAQNRKLSVDTQYF,TGTGCCAGCAGCGCCCAAAACAGGAAATTATCGGTTGATACGCAGTATTTT
TRBV5-4,TRBD2,-,TRBJ2-1,CASSSTSASSYNEQFF,TGTGCCAGCAGCTCCACTAGCGCCAGCTCCTACAATGAGCAGTTCTTC
TRBV30,-,-,TRBJ1-2,CAWSLSLDFGYTF,TGTGCCTGGAGTCTTTCCCTTGATTTCGGCTACACCTTC
TRBV4-1,TRBD1,few,TRBJ1-5,CASSLRQGPNQPQHF,TGCGCCAGCAGCCTCAGACAGGGTCCCAATCAGCCCCAGCATTTT
TRBV30,-,-,TRBJ1-6,CAWGLKRVYNSPLHF,TGTGCCTGGGGCCTTAAACGGGTTTATAATTCACCCCTCCACTTT
TRBV2,-,-,TRBJ1-1,CASSDTVMNTEAFF,TGTGCCAGCAGTGATACAGTCATGAACACTGAAGCTTTCTTT
TRBV5-4,-,once,TRBJ2-2,CASTQWASANTGELFF,TGTGCCAGCACCCAGTGGGCTAGCGCGAACACCGGGGAGCTGTTTTTT
TRBV10-3,-,-,TRBJ2-5,CAIWQGLGETQYF,TGTGCCATTTGGCAGGGGCTAGGGGAGACCCAGTACTTC
TRBV4-3,TRBD2,-,TRBJ2-7,CASSFGLAGEQYF,TGCGCCAGCAGTTTCGGACTAGCGGGCGAGCAGTACTTC
TRBV12-1,-,few,TRBJ2-7,CASSSAYSGEQYF,TGTGCCAGCAGCTCGGCATACAGCGGCGAGCAGTACTTC
TRBV29-1,-,-,TRBJ2-5,CSAYSVQETQYF,TGCAGCGCTTACAGCGTCCAAGAGACCCAGTACTTC
TRBV7-2,-,-,TRBJ2-7,CASTLVGHLRDEQYF,TGTGCCAGCACCCTAGTGGGACACCTAAGGGACGAGCAGTACTTC